This TCR beta chain stems from a study of PD-1 blockade in classical Hodgkin lymphoma. Regarding the study as a whole: The CD4+ diversity rise by C4D1 was clearest in complete responders. Lower baseline TCR diversity marked trial partial responders and progressors. Reports indicated that newly diagnosed patients had lower baseline TCR diversity than healthy donors did.

The assay was immunoSEQ multiplex PCR, and TCRdb's table has in-frame clones only and misses some. The sample lists tens of thousands of clones; approximately 80% were seen once. Remarks on this clone: Its antigen is still unknown. One junction end disagrees with the germline gene, perhaps due to a read error.

The time point denotes: cycle 4 day 1 (C4D1), after less than 7 weeks of nivolumab. Every single patient, without exception, relapsed after autologous stem cell transplantation, and brentuximab vedotin exposure varied. CDR3 length equals 18 residues. CDR1 is SGDLS and CDR2 is YYNGEE in the germline V gene. The rearrangement joins TRBV9 to TRBJ2-7; TRBD2 agrees at 8 bases. The specimen comprised peripheral blood mononuclear cells (PBMCs), sampled before the fourth cycle of nivolumab. The source of this sequence is a human donor with classical Hodgkin lymphoma. CDR3 in DNA: TGTGCCAGCAGCGGAGGCCAACTGAGTTACGGGGGGGTATATGGCCGGGACTTC. Its translation is CASSGGQLSYGGVYGRDF.